These 14 T cell receptor beta chains originate from one sample sequenced in a study of control samples from healthy donors and cancer patients. TCRdb's table, derived via immunoSEQ multiplex PCR, lists solely in-frame clones and lacks some. Of tens of thousands of clones listed, about 93% are singletons. Sequenced sample: PBMCs. The receptors were sampled from a woman aged 50 to 65 with head and neck cancer.

This clone was recorded once. CDR3 bases: TGTGCCAGCAGTGAAGCGGCTAGCGGGGGGGCCTCCAAAAACATTCAGTACTTC. Its protein product is CASSEAASGGASKNIQYF. The chain links TRBV2 to TRBJ2-4; 12 nucleotides agree with TRBD2. CDR3 length equals 18 residues. CDR1 and CDR2 (germline): SNHLY, FYNNEI. V was pared by 0 bases and J by 2 bases, with 5 bases of the junction left unmatched.

The chain is built from TRBV7-2 and TRBJ1-3; possibly TRBD1 for D (5 bases). V gave up 0 bases and J gave up 6 bases, with 6 bases separating them. The CDR3 is made up of 13 amino acids. CDR1 is SGHTA, CDR2 FQGNSA, per germline. Here the CDR3 DNA reads TGTGCCAGCAGCTTAGCGGGGGAAAACACCATATATTTT. Translating gives CASSLAGENTIYF.

The chain carries TRBV6-5 and TRBJ1-6; 7 bases line up with TRBD1. Germline V CDR1 and CDR2: MNHEY, SVGAGI. This CDR3 comprises 14 residues. The V segment lost 5 bases and the J segment 7 bases; nucleotides outside the gene matches: 5. The CDR3 here is CASSQGQINSPLHF. The CDR3 DNA sequence: TGTGCCAGCAGTCAGGGACAGATAAATTCACCCCTCCACTTT.

The rearrangement links TRBV6-1 to TRBJ1-4, with D maybe TRBD1 (6 bases). The CDR3 sequence is 17 residues long. With 2 bases removed from V and 3 bases from J, the gap between germline ends came to 16 bases. Germline V gene sequence: CDR1 MNHNS, CDR2 SASEGT. In DNA, the CDR3 is TGTGCCAGCAGTGAACAGGTTGGGGGGCGGGCTAATGAAAAACTGTTTTTT. This gives the protein CASSEQVGGRANEKLFF.

The chain couples TRBV11-2 to TRBJ2-3, with a possible D match to TRBD2 (5 bases). Germline V CDR1 and CDR2: SGHAT, FQNNGV. The length of the CDR3 is 16 residues. V lost 4 bases and J 4 bases, leaving 18 bases between the germline ends. Written as DNA, the CDR3 is TGTGCCAGCAGCTCCCTTGTCTTTGGGAGTGCAGATACGCAGTATTTT. Translating gives CASSSLVFGSADTQYF. Looking up the rest from reference TRBV11-2 and TRBJ2-3 gives the full variable domain: EAGVAQSPRYKIIEKRQSVAFWCNPISGHATLYWYQQILGQGPKLLIQFQNNGVVDDSQLPKDRFSAERLKGVDSTLKIQPAKLEDSAVYLCASSSLVFGSADTQYFGPGTRLTVL.

The rearrangement links TRBV5-5 to TRBJ1-2; TRBD1 matches 7 bases. The junction had 13 bases not matched to a gene; V was cut back by 6 bases and J by 5 bases. CDR1 is SGHKS, CDR2 YYEKEE, per germline (reference sequence). The CDR3 has 15 amino acids. This chain's CDR3 is CASIYSRDRMYGYTF. The DNA for the CDR3 is TGTGCCAGCATCTACTCCCGGGACAGAATGTATGGCTACACCTTC.

The rearrangement uses TRBV11-2 and TRBJ1-4, with D tentatively TRBD1 (5 bases). This CDR3 is 12 amino acids long. CDR1 and CDR2 (germline): SGHAT, FQNNGV. V was trimmed by 10 bases and J by 5 bases, leaving 11 bases between them. Here the CDR3 reads CATGTGNEKLFF. The DNA for the CDR3 is TGTGCCACAGGGACGGGGAATGAAAAACTGTTTTTT.

The chain recombines TRBV9 with TRBJ1-2, with 7 nucleotides matching TRBD1. The germline V gene encodes CDR1 SGDLS and CDR2 YYNGEE. The J segment lost 7 bases and the V segment lost 3 bases, leaving 9 bases of the junction unmatched. This CDR3 has 14 amino acids. CDR3 DNA: TGTGCCAGCAGCGACACCGACAGGGCGGGTGGCTACACCTTC. This gives the protein CASSDTDRAGGYTF.

The chain recombines TRBV7-2 with TRBJ1-6, with D possibly matching TRBD1 (5 bases). V gave up 5 bases and J gave up 7 bases, with 18 bases separating them. This CDR3 has 16 residues. Germline V gene data show CDR1 as SGHTA and CDR2 as FQGNSA. CDR3 nucleotide sequence: TGTGCCAGCAGCCTAGGATCCGCAGGGCAAAATTCACCCCTCCACTTT. This translates into CASSLGSAGQNSPLHF.

This chain links TRBV4-2 with TRBJ2-1; D is ambiguous. The germline gives CDR1 LGHNA, CDR2 YNFKEQ. The CDR3 has 17 amino acids. The V and J ends lost 4 bases and 1 base respectively, with 17 bases between them. CDR3 in amino acids: CASSPPLRSASYNEQFF. The CDR3 coding sequence is TGTGCCAGCAGCCCCCCCCTACGGAGCGCATCCTACAATGAGCAGTTCTTC.

The rearrangement links TRBV11-2 to TRBJ1-2; tentative D call: TRBD1 (5 bases). Trimming left V 4 bases short and J 9 bases short, with 18 bases between. CDR3 length equals 14 residues. CDR1 SGHAT and CDR2 FQNNGV come from the germline V gene. DNA for the CDR3: TGTGCCAGCAGCTCTATGCCAACGGGACTTAGCTACACCTTC. This translates into CASSSMPTGLSYTF.

This chain connects TRBV19 to TRBJ2-1; 14 bases agree with TRBD2. After removal of 7 bases from V and 4 bases from J, the junction contained 6 bases not matched to a gene. The CDR3 consists of 16 residues. Germline V gene lookup returns CDR1 LNHDA and CDR2 SQIVND (reference sequence). For the CDR3, the DNA is TGTGCCAGTACCCCGACTAGCGGGGGGGCTTACAATGAGCAGTTCTTC. Its translation is CASTPTSGGAYNEQFF.

This CDR3 is CASSAPGLPSGQFF. For the CDR3, the DNA is TGTGCCAGCAGTGCCCCGGGACTCCCTTCGGGGCAGTTCTTC. The chain carries TRBV2 and TRBJ2-1; TRBD2 might be the D (6 bases). The V and J ends lost 4 bases and 12 bases respectively, with 19 bases between them. In germline, CDR1 is SNHLY, CDR2 FYNNEI. This CDR3 has 14 amino acids.

The chain recombines TRBV15 with TRBJ1-1, with D perhaps matching TRBD1 (6 bases). The length of the CDR3 is 15 residues. V was clipped by 4 bases and J by 2 bases, with 14 bases between them. CDR1 and CDR2 from the germline V gene are LNHNV and YYDKDF (reference sequence). The DNA of the CDR3 is TGTGCCACCAGCATAACTCAGGGGAGAAACACTGAAGCTTTCTTT. It translates to CATSITQGRNTEAFF.